The 25 T cell receptor beta chains presented below share a single source sample, sequenced in a study of control samples from healthy donors and cancer patients (dated by TCRdb to the early 2020s). Library construction relied on the immunoSEQ multiplex PCR assay. TCRdb provides this immuneACCESS table in a form limited to in-frame rearrangements. Some clones are lacking; in checked studies, under half of them reflect an unresolved V gene, and why the rest are absent is not known. The sample data list 120,000 or so clones, and around 92% of these were observed just once. The ten largest clonotypes hold 0.55% to 0.65% of the sample. The sample consisted of PBMCs. The source of these receptors is an elderly man with head and neck cancer.

The chain recombines TRBV6-5 with TRBJ1-6; 7 positions agree with TRBD1. Germline loops: CDR1 MNHEY, CDR2 SVGAGI. This CDR3 is 14 amino acids long. V shed 2 bases and J 7 bases; nucleotides not matched to a gene: 2. CDR3 residues: CASSYRGPNSPLHF. Written as DNA, the CDR3 is TGTGCCAGCAGTTACAGGGGGCCGAATTCACCCCTCCACTTT.

J is TRBJ1-1 and V is TRBV6-5; possible D gene TRBD1, 6 bases. CDR3 length: 12 residues. Deletions cut 8 bases from V and 1 base from J, with 8 bases between. CDR1 and CDR2 (germline): MNHEY, SVGAGI. The CDR3 protein is CASGDTNTEAFF. CDR3 DNA sequence: TGTGCCAGCGGGGACACGAACACTGAAGCTTTCTTT.

The sample holds one count of this clone. The chain employs TRBV4-3 and TRBJ1-1, with D possibly matching TRBD1 (5 bases). The CDR3 has 16 residues. Germline assignment: CDR1 LGHNA and CDR2 YSLEER. The germline V and J ends were trimmed by 0 bases and 5 bases, with 16 bases remaining between them. This chain's CDR3 is CASSQEEGFKYTEAFF. CDR3 DNA: TGCGCCAGCAGCCAAGAAGAGGGGTTTAAATATACTGAAGCTTTCTTT.

V gene TRBV3-1 (or the pseudogene TRBV3-2) combines with J gene TRBJ1-4; 9 bases line up with TRBD1. This CDR3 contains 16 residues. Losses at the gene ends were 1 base for V and 7 bases for J; bases not matched to a gene: 7. CDR1 is LGHDT, CDR2 YNNKEL, per germline (reference sequence). The CDR3 here is CASSQGRGQGFEKLFF. In nucleotides, the CDR3 is TGTGCCAGCAGCCAAGGCCGGGGACAGGGCTTTGAAAAACTGTTTTTT.

The V call is TRBV30, the J call TRBJ2-1; the D gene is possibly TRBD1 (5 bases). Trimming took off 4 bases at V and 3 bases at J, with 10 bases between the two ends. The CDR3 runs 13 residues. Looked up from germline, CDR1 is GTSNPN and CDR2 is SVGIG (reference sequence). Here the CDR3 DNA reads TGTGCCTGGACAGGGAACCTCTACAATGAGCAGTTCTTC. Translation: CAWTGNLYNEQFF.

The chain recombines TRBV24-1 with TRBJ2-2; D may be TRBD2 (5 bases). Trimming removed 4 bases at V and 6 bases at J, with 8 bases between. CDR1 is KGHDR and CDR2 is SFDVKD in the germline V gene. This CDR3 contains 13 residues. This CDR3 reads CATSDLASGELFF. The CDR3 DNA reads as TGTGCCACCAGTGACTTAGCGTCCGGGGAGCTGTTTTTT.

This rearrangement joins TRBV11-3 to TRBJ2-7; 7 nucleotides agree with TRBD1. V was clipped by 7 bases and J by 3 bases; unmatched bases: 9. Per the germline V gene, CDR1 is SGHNT and CDR2 is YENEEA. The CDR3 is made up of 14 amino acids. For the CDR3, the DNA is TGTGCCAGCATTTCCCCCGGGACAGTCTACGAGCAGTACTTC. Translating gives CASISPGTVYEQYF.

The chain uses TRBV21-1 and TRBJ2-6; the table's TRBD2 call for D was not verified on the DNA. TRBV21-1 is labeled a pseudogene. The CDR3 contains 15 residues. The CDR3 region is CASSGSWSGANVLTF. As DNA, the CDR3 is TGTGCCAGCAGTGGTAGCTGGTCTGGGGCCAACGTCCTGACTTTC.

The chain carries TRBV12-3 or TRBV12-4 and TRBJ2-7; D not certain. With 3 bases removed from V and 7 bases from J, the gap between germline ends came to 10 bases. This CDR3 has 12 residues. CDR3 nucleotide sequence: TGTGCCAGCAGTTTTATCAGTAAGGAGCAGTACTTC. Amino acids: CASSFISKEQYF.

The rearrangement joins TRBV25-1 to TRBJ1-1; possibly TRBD1 for D (5 bases). CDR1 MGHDK and CDR2 SYGVNS come from the germline V gene. Trimming stripped 7 bases from V and 0 bases from J, with 12 bases between. The CDR3 length is 14 residues. The CDR3 region has the DNA TGTGCCAGCACACCAGGGACCCTGAACACTGAAGCTTTCTTT. This encodes CASTPGTLNTEAFF.

The DNA for the CDR3 is TGCGCCAGCAGCCAAATGGAGGGGGATGGCTACACCTTC. It is translated as CASSQMEGDGYTF. The gene calls are TRBV4-3 and TRBJ1-2; perhaps TRBD1 as D (6 bases). CDR1 is LGHNA, CDR2 YSLEER, per germline. V was clipped by 2 bases and J by 6 bases, with 10 bases between them. The CDR3 loop spans 13 amino acids.

This clone was found a few times. The rearrangement joins TRBV4-1 to TRBJ1-2; a weak D match, TRBD1 (5 bases). This CDR3 has 16 amino acids. CDR1 is MGHRA and CDR2 is YSYEKL in the germline V gene. V was pared by 1 base and J by 8 bases, with 20 bases between. This chain's CDR3 is CASSQGYVRGPLGYTF. CDR3 sequence (DNA): TGCGCCAGCAGCCAAGGTTACGTCCGGGGCCCTCTGGGCTACACCTTC.

This chain uses TRBV7-2 with TRBJ2-7; 8 bases are shared with TRBD1. The J segment lost 0 bases and the V segment lost 1 base, leaving 2 bases of the junction unmatched. Per the germline V gene, CDR1 is SGHTA and CDR2 is FQGNSA. The CDR3 length is 15 residues. In DNA, the CDR3 is TGTGCCAGCAGCTTAGTGCAGGGGGCCTCCTACGAGCAGTACTTC. Protein product: CASSLVQGASYEQYF.

The gene calls are TRBV27 and TRBJ2-7; 8 bases are shared with TRBD1. This CDR3 has 14 amino acids. Germline trimming cut 10 bases from V and 2 bases from J; bases unmatched to any gene: 10. Germline assignment: CDR1 MNHEY and CDR2 SMNVEV (reference sequence). The CDR3 protein is CATAPTGAPYEQYF. DNA for the CDR3: TGTGCCACCGCCCCGACAGGGGCGCCCTACGAGCAGTACTTC.

The chain recombines TRBV6-2 or TRBV6-3 with TRBJ2-6, with D unresolved. Germline V gene lookup returns CDR1 MNHEY and CDR2 SVGEGT. This CDR3 has 16 residues. V shed 2 bases and J shed 1 base, with 9 bases lying between them. The CDR3, as DNA: TGTGCCAGCAGTTACCCCTCATATTCTGGGGCCAACGTCCTGACTTTC. Translated, it gives CASSYPSYSGANVLTF.

For the CDR3, the DNA is TGTGCCAGCAGTTGGGTCCAGTACAATGAGCAGTTCTTC. Its translation: CASSWVQYNEQFF. The chain is built from TRBV27 and TRBJ2-1; unclear D gene. The CDR3 is 13 residues long. V was cut by 4 bases and J by 4 bases, with 8 bases left in between. In germline, CDR1 is MNHEY, CDR2 SMNVEV (reference sequence).

The chain combines TRBV5-1 with TRBJ1-6, with D maybe TRBD1 (6 bases). V lost 4 bases and J 10 bases, leaving 15 bases between the germline ends. Germline CDR1 SGHRS, CDR2 YFSETQ. CDR3 length: 14 residues. CDR3 nucleotides: TGCGCCAGCAGCATTGGGGGCCGGGGGTCACCCCTCCACTTT. Its protein is CASSIGGRGSPLHF.

This clone has more than one count but fewer than ten. The genes are TRBV15 and TRBJ2-1; the match to TRBD2 covers 7 bases. Germline CDR1 and CDR2: LNHNV and YYDKDF (reference sequence). The CDR3 sequence is 18 residues long. Losses at the gene ends were 2 bases for V and 4 bases for J; bases not matched to a gene: 14. CDR3 sequence reads: CATSRLRGLHDRYNEQFF. The CDR3, as DNA: TGTGCCACCAGCAGACTGCGGGGACTACACGACCGATACAATGAGCAGTTCTTC.

The rearrangement joins TRBV2 to TRBJ1-5; D not certain. Germline lookup yields CDR1 SNHLY and CDR2 FYNNEI. The CDR3 spans 12 residues. V was shortened by 4 bases and J by 11 bases, with 12 bases between the two germline ends. This CDR3 reads CASSGWQVSQHF. The CDR3 DNA sequence: TGTGCCAGCAGTGGCTGGCAGGTATCCCAGCATTTT. Using reference TRBV2 and TRBJ1-5 for the parts outside the CDR3, the full variable domain is EPEVTQTPSHQVTQMGQEVILRCVPISNHLYFYWYRQILGQKVEFLVSFYNNEISEKSEIFDDQFSVERPDGSNFTLKIRSTKLEDSAMYFCASSGWQVSQHFGDGTRLSIL.

The V call is TRBV2, the J call TRBJ1-3; TRBD1 matches 8 bases. Trimming removed 6 bases from V and 4 bases from J; junction bases left unmatched: 5. CDR1 and CDR2 (germline): SNHLY, FYNNEI. The CDR3 runs to 14 residues. The CDR3 DNA is TGTGCCAGCAGACGACAGGGGATCGGAAACACCATATATTTT. Translation: CASRRQGIGNTIYF.

The CDR3 DNA reads as TGTGCCAGCAGCTTGGACAGCTATGGCTACACCTTC. It is translated as CASSLDSYGYTF. The V call is TRBV7-9, the J call TRBJ1-2; maybe TRBD1 (6 bases). The CDR3 contains 12 residues. Germline V gives CDR1 SEHNR, CDR2 FQNEAQ (reference sequence). V lost 3 bases to trimming and J lost 4 bases, with 6 bases between them.

V and J are TRBV18 and TRBJ1-1; D is uncertain. CDR1 and CDR2 from the germline V gene are KGHSH and LQKENI. The CDR3 totals 13 residues. Trimming cost V 3 bases and J 5 bases, with 10 bases left between them. The CDR3 DNA is TGTGCCAGCTCACCCACAGCGAGTACTGAAGCTTTCTTT. It codes for CASSPTASTEAFF.

This clone showed up just a few times. The gene calls are TRBV3-1 (or the pseudogene TRBV3-2) and TRBJ2-7; 10 nucleotides align to TRBD2. Trimming took 5 bases from V and 6 from J; bases not matched to a gene: 13. This CDR3 is 16 amino acids long. Germline-derived CDR1 and CDR2 are LGHDT and YNNKEL (reference sequence). This CDR3 reads CASSLRSGLATSEQYF. The CDR3 coding sequence is TGTGCCAGCAGCTTGAGGTCGGGACTAGCGACTTCCGAGCAGTACTTC.

The rearrangement links TRBV20-1 to TRBJ1-1; D call uncertain. V gave up 3 bases and J gave up 4 bases, with 12 bases separating them. CDR3 length: 13 residues. Germline assignment: CDR1 DFQATT and CDR2 SNEGSKA (reference sequence). The CDR3 DNA is TGCAGTGCTAGTCTCGGGGTGAGCACTGAAGCTTTCTTT. It encodes CSASLGVSTEAFF.

The chain has TRBV6-6 and TRBJ1-4; D remains unclear. This CDR3 is built from 13 residues. Germline lookup yields CDR1 MNHNY and CDR2 SVGAGI (reference sequence). Trimming shortened V by 3 bases and J by 3 bases, and 5 bases separated the two germline ends. CDR3 region: CASSYSANEKLFF. Here the CDR3 DNA reads TGTGCCAGCAGTTATTCAGCTAATGAAAAACTGTTTTTT.